Each of the 26 T cell receptor beta chains below was sequenced from the same sample in a study of T cells in Graves' hyperthyroidism and ophthalmopathy. Amplified TCR beta CDR3 regions derived from RNA transcripts. An initial round of RT-PCR targeting the TCR CDR3 relied on the HTBI primer set. TCRdb passed the multiplex PCR reads through MiXCR, listing each CDR3 protein once. This sample yields 600,000 or so distinct CDR3 sequences, of which around 15% are seen a single time; under 15% belongs to the top ten. Sequencing was performed on blood. The receptors come from a woman aged 50 to 60 with Graves' ophthalmopathy.

The chain uses TRBV9 and TRBJ2-7, with TRBD2 matching over 12 bases. V shed 0 bases, J shed 7 bases, and the junction held 11 bases outside the gene matches. Per the germline V gene, CDR1 is SGDLS and CDR2 is YYNGEE. CDR3 length equals 17 residues. CDR3 loop: CASSVDPLAGGRYEQYF. The CDR3 coding sequence is TGTGCCAGCAGCGTAGACCCCCTAGCGGGAGGGCGGTATGAGCAGTACTTC.

This clonotype was observed a handful of times. The rearrangement joins TRBV4-3 to TRBJ2-3; D possibly corresponds to TRBD2 (6 bases). Germline values: CDR1 LGHNA, CDR2 YSLEER. Trimming shortened V by 1 base and J by 1 base, and 12 bases separated the two germline ends. This CDR3 has 16 amino acids. The CDR3 loop reads CASSQVFGSRTDTQYF. CDR3 in DNA: TGCGCCAGCAGCCAAGTCTTCGGGAGTCGCACAGATACGCAGTATTTT.

The chain recombines TRBV5-1 with TRBJ2-5; D may be TRBD1 (5 bases). The germline V gene has CDR1 SGHRS and CDR2 YFSETQ. V lost 0 bases and J lost 9, with 15 bases in between. The CDR3 contains 14 residues. CDR3 sequence (DNA): TGCGCCAGCAGCTTGGTGGGGCCCGAGGTTCCCCAGTACTTC. Its translation: CASSLVGPEVPQYF.

The chain couples TRBV29-1 to TRBJ2-1, with 8 bases identical to TRBD2. V lost 6 bases, J lost 1 base, and 5 bases stayed unmatched. This CDR3 spans 14 amino acids. The germline CDR1 and CDR2 sequences are SQVTM and ANQGSEA. The CDR3: CSVPSGSSYNEQFF. The CDR3 nucleotides are TGCAGCGTACCCAGCGGGAGTTCCTACAATGAGCAGTTCTTC.

This clonotype was detected a few times. A junction end diverges from the germline sequence, so it may reflect a read error. The rearrangement uses TRBV5-1 and TRBJ2-1; tentative D call: TRBD1 (5 bases). The CDR3 loop spans 15 amino acids. Per the germline V gene, CDR1 is SGHRS and CDR2 is YFSETQ. This chain's CDR3 is CASSSAQGSFNEQFF. CDR3 coding DNA: TGCGCCAGCAGCTCAGCCCAGGGATCCTTCAATGAGCAGTTCTTC.

This clonotype was picked up many times. The V and J genes are TRBV3-1 and TRBJ1-1; tentative D call: TRBD1 (6 bases). This CDR3 spans 15 amino acids. CDR1 LGHDT and CDR2 YNNKEL come from the germline V gene (reference sequence). The ends were cut back, 1 base at V and 0 bases at J, with 9 bases in the middle. Here the CDR3 DNA reads TGTGCCAGCAGCCAAGGACAGGTGATGAACACTGAAGCTTTCTTT. Encoded protein: CASSQGQVMNTEAFF.

This clonotype was recorded a few times. The chain employs TRBV30 and TRBJ2-1; tentatively, D is TRBD2 (6 bases). The CDR3 is 12 residues long. The germline V gene has CDR1 GTSNPN and CDR2 SVGIG (reference sequence). The V gene lost 1 base and the J gene lost 14 bases, with 15 bases spanning the gap. For the CDR3, the DNA is TGTGCCTGGAGTGCCAGCGGGTCGTCGAAGTTCTTC. It codes for CAWSASGSSKFF.

For this clonotype: A much larger clonotype is one base distant, so this may be a read error. V gene TRBV27 combines with J gene TRBJ1-1; D is possibly TRBD1 (6 bases). Germline V gives CDR1 MNHEY, CDR2 SMNVEV (reference sequence). The CDR3 covers 11 residues. The CDR3 DNA is TGTACCAGCAGACGAGACAGGAGAGCTTTCTTT. It encodes CTSRRDRRAFF.

The table lists this clonotype with many counts. DNA for the CDR3: TGTGCCAGCAGCTTGGAGACTAGCGCACGCACAGATACGCAGTATTTT. Its protein product is CASSLETSARTDTQYF. This chain joins TRBV7-3 and TRBJ2-3; the match to TRBD2 covers 8 bases. In germline, CDR1 is SGHTA, CDR2 FQGTGA. The CDR3 length is 16 residues. Losses at the gene ends were 3 bases for V and 1 base for J; bases not matched to a gene: 6.

The chain has TRBV5-6 and TRBJ2-3; the match to TRBD1 covers 8 bases. CDR1 SGHDT and CDR2 YYEEEE come from the germline V gene. The V gene end was trimmed by 0 bases and the J gene end by 3 bases; junction bases not matched to a gene: 6. CDR3 length: 16 residues. CDR3 protein: CASSLAGQGITDTQYF. CDR3 in DNA: TGTGCCAGCAGCTTGGCCGGACAGGGAATAACAGATACGCAGTATTTT.

This clonotype was seen a few times. CDR3 DNA sequence: TGCAGCGCCCGGGATACAGGTGAAAAACTGTTTTTT. This sequence encodes CSARDTGEKLFF. The rearrangement joins TRBV29-1 to TRBJ1-4; weak D call: TRBD1 (5 bases). V was shortened by 7 bases and J by 7 bases, with 13 bases between the two germline ends. The germline CDR1 and CDR2 sequences are SQVTM and ANQGSEA. This CDR3 has 12 residues.

This clonotype was detected ten times or more. This chain uses TRBV7-9 with TRBJ2-7, with D perhaps matching TRBD1 (5 bases). CDR3 length equals 17 residues. CDR1 SEHNR and CDR2 FQNEAQ come from the germline V gene (reference sequence). Trimming took off 4 bases at V and 0 bases at J, with 19 bases between the two ends. CDR3 region: CASSSSSGHRISYEQYF. The CDR3 DNA is TGTGCCAGCAGCTCCTCATCTGGACATCGAATCTCCTACGAGCAGTACTTC.

This clonotype was counted many times. The rearrangement uses TRBV3-1 and TRBJ2-2, with 7 bases that match TRBD1. Trimming removed 0 bases from V and 4 bases from J; junction bases left unmatched: 2. The CDR3 runs to 15 residues. Germline lookup yields CDR1 LGHDT and CDR2 YNNKEL (reference sequence). The CDR3 region is CASSQDNRGTGELFF. The CDR3 bases are TGTGCCAGCAGCCAAGATAACAGGGGCACCGGGGAGCTGTTTTTT.

At least ten counts were recorded for this clonotype. The rearrangement links TRBV3-1 to TRBJ2-3; TRBD2 aligns across 9 bases. V was clipped by 0 bases and J by 5 bases; unmatched bases: 9. The CDR3 has 17 amino acids. The germline V gene has CDR1 LGHDT and CDR2 YNNKEL (reference sequence). The CDR3 region is CASSQDLEAAGGDTQYF. The CDR3 DNA reads as TGTGCCAGCAGCCAAGATTTGGAAGCAGCGGGAGGAGATACGCAGTATTTT.

This chain links TRBV28 with TRBJ1-2; possible D gene TRBD1, 5 bases. The CDR3 contains 14 residues. Germline-derived CDR1 and CDR2 are MDHEN and SYDVKM. The V end was cut by 7 bases, the J end by 8 bases, with 20 bases between. CDR3 nucleotide sequence: TGTGCCAGCATCACTTTTTTGGGAGGGGTCGGCTACACCTTC. It specifies CASITFLGGVGYTF.

The chain couples TRBV4-1 to TRBJ1-1, with D uncertain. The germline gives CDR1 MGHRA, CDR2 YSYEKL. This CDR3 comprises 14 residues. Trimming shortened V by 1 base and J by 3 bases, and 9 bases separated the two germline ends. The CDR3 DNA follows: TGCGCCAGCAGCCAAGGAGGCACGTACACTGAAGCTTTCTTT. Its translation: CASSQGGTYTEAFF.

The chain combines TRBV12-3 or TRBV12-4 with TRBJ1-5; 8 positions agree with TRBD1. The V gene end was trimmed by 6 bases and the J gene end by 3 bases; junction bases not matched to a gene: 7. This CDR3 comprises 15 residues. CDR3 sequence reads: CASRPGTGTNQPQHF. CDR3 DNA: TGTGCCAGCAGACCCGGGACAGGAACCAATCAGCCCCAGCATTTT.

The chain is built from TRBV14 and TRBJ2-7, with a possible D match to TRBD2 (6 bases). Per the germline V gene, CDR1 is SGHDN and CDR2 is FVKESK. The CDR3 is 15 residues long. Trimming shortened V by 4 bases and J by 3 bases, and 16 bases separated the two germline ends. CDR3 residues: CASSRGTPTLYEQYF. The CDR3 DNA follows: TGTGCCAGCAGCCGTGGGACTCCCACGCTCTACGAGCAGTACTTC.

The chain combines TRBV5-1 with TRBJ1-2; no definite D call. This CDR3 is 16 amino acids long. CDR1 and CDR2 from the germline V gene are SGHRS and YFSETQ. Deletions cut 3 bases from V and 3 bases from J, with 18 bases between. CDR3 protein: CASSSWGSEAYYGYTF. The CDR3 nucleotides are TGCGCCAGCAGCTCCTGGGGTAGCGAAGCCTACTATGGCTACACCTTC.

This clonotype was recorded at least ten times. The rearrangement uses TRBV4-2 and TRBJ1-2; a weak D match, TRBD1 (5 bases). The V and J ends lost 2 bases and 3 bases respectively, with 22 bases between them. The CDR3 runs 18 residues. The germline gives CDR1 LGHNA, CDR2 YNFKEQ. The CDR3 loop is CASSQFMFQGLSDYGYTF. The CDR3, as DNA: TGTGCCAGCAGCCAATTTATGTTCCAGGGCTTGTCGGACTATGGCTACACCTTC.

This sequence joins TRBV24-1 and TRBJ2-1; a weak D match, TRBD1 (5 bases). CDR1 and CDR2 (germline): KGHDR, SFDVKD. Trimming shortened V by 3 bases and J by 5 bases, and 13 bases separated the two germline ends. The CDR3 spans 15 residues. CDR3 in amino acids: CATSDIDSPNNEQFF. The CDR3 nucleotides read TGTGCCACCAGTGATATCGACAGTCCCAACAATGAGCAGTTCTTC.

The sample holds a few counts of this clonotype. The rearrangement joins TRBV11-2 to TRBJ2-2; D is unclear. Trimming stripped 2 bases from V and 3 bases from J, with 10 bases between. In germline, CDR1 is SGHAT, CDR2 FQNNGV. The CDR3 covers 15 residues. For the CDR3, the DNA is TGTGCCAGCAGCTTATACGGGCCTGACACCGGGGAGCTGTTTTTT. Amino acids: CASSLYGPDTGELFF.

The gene calls are TRBV6-1 and TRBJ2-7, with D uncertain. CDR1 is MNHNS and CDR2 is SASEGT in the germline V gene. This CDR3 has 12 residues. V was pared by 6 bases and J by 6 bases, with 12 bases between. CDR3 sequence (DNA): TGTGCCAGCAGGGATACAGCAATCGAGCAGTACTTC. Protein product: CASRDTAIEQYF.

As regards this clonotype: A much larger clone differs by one base, so this may be a read error. J is TRBJ2-7 and V is TRBV29-1; TRBD2 matches at 8 bases. CDR3 length: 14 amino acids. V shed 4 bases and J 1 base; nucleotides not matched to a gene: 6. Per the germline V gene, CDR1 is SQVTM and CDR2 is ANQGSEA. The DNA for the CDR3 is TGCAGCGTTGCCCCGGGACTAGTGTCCTACGAGCAGTACTTC. This codes for CSVAPGLVSYEQYF.

The rearrangement joins TRBV7-9 to TRBJ2-4; possibly TRBD1 or TRBD2 for D (5 bases each). Trimming took off 11 bases at V and 1 base at J, with 21 bases between the two ends. Germline V lookup: CDR1 SEHNR, CDR2 FQNEAQ (reference sequence). CDR3 size: 16 residues. The CDR3 loop reads CASSSWGEGAKNIQYF. The CDR3 DNA is TGTGCCTCCAGCTCGTGGGGTGAGGGGGCCAAAAACATTCAGTACTTC. The variable domain in full, completed from reference TRBV7-9 and TRBJ2-4, reads DTGVSQNPRHKITKRGQNVTFRCDPISEHNRLYWYRQTLGQGPEFLTYFQNEAQLEKSRLLSDRFSAERPKGSFSTLEIQRTEQGDSAMYLCASSSWGEGAKNIQYFGAGTRLSVL.

In its sample, this clonotype was seen many times. The chain joins TRBV3-1 to TRBJ2-1; D is ambiguous. Germline lookup yields CDR1 LGHDT and CDR2 YNNKEL (reference sequence). This CDR3 region has 11 residues. V lost 0 bases to trimming and J lost 10 bases, with 4 bases between them. The CDR3 is CASSQEREQFF. The DNA for the CDR3 is TGTGCCAGCAGCCAAGAGAGGGAGCAGTTCTTC.